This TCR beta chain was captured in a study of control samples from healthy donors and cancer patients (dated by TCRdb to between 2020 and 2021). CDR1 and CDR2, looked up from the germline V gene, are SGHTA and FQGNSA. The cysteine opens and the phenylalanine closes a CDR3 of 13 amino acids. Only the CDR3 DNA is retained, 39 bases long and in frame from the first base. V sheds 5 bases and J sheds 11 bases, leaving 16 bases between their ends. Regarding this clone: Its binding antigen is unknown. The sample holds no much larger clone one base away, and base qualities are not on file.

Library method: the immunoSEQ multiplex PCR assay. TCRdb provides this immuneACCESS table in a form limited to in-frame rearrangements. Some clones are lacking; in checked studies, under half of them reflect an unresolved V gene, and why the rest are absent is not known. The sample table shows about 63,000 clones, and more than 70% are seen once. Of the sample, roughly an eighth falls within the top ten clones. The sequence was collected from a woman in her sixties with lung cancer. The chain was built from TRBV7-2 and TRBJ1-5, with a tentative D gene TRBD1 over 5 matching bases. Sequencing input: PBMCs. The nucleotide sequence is TGTGCCAGCAGCCCCTTAGGGGAAACAGCCCAGCATTTT. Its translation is CASSPLGETAQHF.